This is a list of T cell receptor beta chains from one sample in a study of T cells after yellow fever vaccination. TCRdb re-called the 5' RACE reads through MiXCR, storing one row per CDR3 protein. The sample contains fewer than 500,000 distinct CDR3 sequences, around 19% of which appear only once. This sample comprised PBMCs, obtained before the yellow fever booster vaccination. These receptors came from a man between 18 and 29 years old who received the YFV17D yellow fever vaccine. CDR3s include the opening cysteine and the closing phenylalanine or tryptophan. Fields, in order: V gene, clone size, D gene, J gene, CDR3 protein, CDR3 DNA. A D gene is named only where the DNA matches it firmly. Clone size is stated in some rows and not others, as once, few, many or a class when expanded.

>TRBV10-3|NA|TRBD2|TRBJ2-1
CAISDTSGGYNEQFF
TGTGCCATCAGTGATACTAGCGGGGGCTACAATGAGCAGTTCTTC
>TRBV7-3|many|TRBD2|TRBJ2-3
CASSRSSGEGTDTQYF
TGTGCCAGCAGCCGATCTAGCGGGGAAGGCACAGATACGCAGTATTTT
>TRBV7-6|NA|TRBD2|TRBJ2-3
CASSHSGGMADTQYF
TGTGCCAGCAGCCATAGCGGGGGGATGGCAGATACGCAGTATTTT
>TRBV30|few|TRBD1|TRBJ1-1
CASRDRDTEAFF
TGTGCCTCCCGGGACAGGGACACTGAAGCTTTCTTT
>TRBV5-1|few|TRBD1|TRBJ1-4
CASSLGPTGATNEKLFF
TGCGCCAGCAGCTTGGGCCCTACAGGGGCAACTAATGAAAAACTGTTTTTT
>TRBV10-2|NA|NA|TRBJ2-1
CASSGGLPTYNEQFF
TGCGCCAGCAGTGGAGGACTTCCGACGTACAATGAGCAGTTCTTC
>TRBV6-1|few|NA|TRBJ2-2
CASSEWGAVTGELFF
TGTGCCAGCAGTGAATGGGGGGCGGTCACCGGGGAGCTGTTTTTT
>TRBV10-3|NA|NA|TRBJ2-2
CAIRGGISSAETGELFF
TGTGCCATCAGGGGCGGAATCTCTTCGGCGGAGACCGGGGAGCTGTTTTTT
>TRBV12-3/TRBV12-4|few|NA|TRBJ2-1
CASKGGYNEQFF
TGTGCCAGCAAGGGGGGCTACAATGAGCAGTTCTTC
>TRBV20-1|NA|NA|TRBJ2-3
CSANPGRSTDTQYF
TGCAGTGCTAACCCGGGCAGGAGCACAGATACGCAGTATTTT
>TRBV7-8|NA|NA|TRBJ1-2
CASSEFVTGNYGYTF
TGTGCCAGCAGCGAATTCGTGACGGGGAACTATGGCTACACCTTC
>TRBV25-1|NA|NA|TRBJ1-2
CASSEAWAGGYTF
TGTGCCAGCAGTGAAGCCTGGGCGGGTGGCTACACCTTC
>TRBV2|NA|NA|TRBJ1-5
CASSLRKINQPQHF
TGTGCCAGCAGCTTACGGAAGATCAATCAGCCCCAGCATTTT
>TRBV4-2|NA|NA|TRBJ2-7
CASSQYWTVYEQYF
TGTGCCAGCAGCCAGTACTGGACAGTCTACGAGCAGTACTTC
>TRBV5-1|NA|NA|TRBJ1-6
CASRNRENYNSPLHF
TGCGCCAGCAGAAACAGAGAGAACTATAATTCACCCCTCCACTTT
>TRBV5-4|few|TRBD1|TRBJ1-1
CASSLEQGYGTEAFF
TGTGCCAGCAGCTTGGAACAGGGGTACGGCACTGAAGCTTTCTTT